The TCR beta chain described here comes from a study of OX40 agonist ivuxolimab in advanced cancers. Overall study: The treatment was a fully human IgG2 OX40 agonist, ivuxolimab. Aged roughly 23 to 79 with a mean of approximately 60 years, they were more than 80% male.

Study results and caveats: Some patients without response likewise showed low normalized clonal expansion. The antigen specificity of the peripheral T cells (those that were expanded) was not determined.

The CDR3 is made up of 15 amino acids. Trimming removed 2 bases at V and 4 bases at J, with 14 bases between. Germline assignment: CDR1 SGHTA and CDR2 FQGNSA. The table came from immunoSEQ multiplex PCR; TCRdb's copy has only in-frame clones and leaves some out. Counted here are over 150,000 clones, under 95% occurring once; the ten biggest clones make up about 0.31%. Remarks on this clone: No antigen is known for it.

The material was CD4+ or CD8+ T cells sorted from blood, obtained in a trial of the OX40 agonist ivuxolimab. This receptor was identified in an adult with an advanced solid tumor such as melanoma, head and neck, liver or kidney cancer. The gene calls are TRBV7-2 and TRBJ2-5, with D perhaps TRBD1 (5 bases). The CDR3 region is CASSLSRAPVETQYF. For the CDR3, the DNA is TGTGCCAGCAGCTTATCCAGGGCTCCTGTAGAGACCCAGTACTTC. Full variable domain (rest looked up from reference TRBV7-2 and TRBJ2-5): GAGVSQSPSNKVTEKGKDVELRCDPISGHTALYWYRQSLGQGLEFLIYFQGNSAPDKSGLPSDRFSAERTGGSVSTLTIQRTQQEDSAVYLCASSLSRAPVETQYFGPGTRLLVL.